The entry below gives a single T cell receptor (beta chain) sequence along with its context. This record belongs to a study of technical replicates of blood from several donors. The data were produced by immunoSEQ multiplex PCR, yet TCRdb's version contains in-frame clones alone and is incomplete. The sample has 75,000 to 80,000 clones; under 95% are singletons. Material for sequencing was T cells isolated from PBMCs. The clonotype originates from a human donor in good health.

This CDR3 reads CASSDRDTQETQYF. CDR3 nucleotide sequence: TGCGCCAGCAGTGACAGGGATACCCAAGAGACCCAGTACTTC. V and J are TRBV10-1 and TRBJ2-5; D possibly corresponds to TRBD1 (5 bases). V was cut by 3 bases and J by 1 base, with 9 bases left in between. Germline CDR1 reads WNHNN; CDR2 reads SYGVQD (reference sequence). The CDR3 runs 14 residues.